The source of this T cell receptor beta chain is a study of STAT5B mutations in CD4+ large granular lymphocyte leukemia. In the study overall: Among healthy controls, a particular HLA allele went with more CDR3 'QG' motifs.

This CDR3 has 14 amino acids. The germline gives CDR1 MNHEY, CDR2 SVGAGI. The V end was cut by 6 bases, the J end by 0 bases, with 11 bases between. Control samples were healthy donors' buffy coats. Study-level points and caveats: 8/27 top patient clones versus 2/35 control clones were TRBV06-family.

This clone has only one observation. No antigen is known for it. Produced via immunoSEQ multiplex PCR; TCRdb's table is partial and in-frame only. The table records about 24,000 clones, 60% to 85% of them present only once. The source is a human donor in good health. This rearrangement joins TRBV6-5 to TRBJ1-2, with D uncertain. The sequencing input was CD4+ T cells from blood buffy coats. This CDR3 is CASRHQTANYGYTF. In DNA, the CDR3 is TGTGCCAGCAGGCACCAGACCGCTAACTATGGCTACACCTTC.